The subject of this entry is one T cell receptor beta chain. Germline CDR1 MGHRA, CDR2 YSYEKL. V lost 0 bases, J lost 0 bases, and 9 bases lay in between. The length of the CDR3 is 16 residues. The data derive from a study of T cells in Graves' hyperthyroidism and ophthalmopathy. TCR beta CDR3 region amplification was performed from RNA transcripts. When the TCR CDR3 underwent first-round RT-PCR, the HTBI primer set was used. TCRdb re-derived calls from the multiplex PCR reads in MiXCR, one entry per CDR3 protein. The profile shows hundreds of thousands of distinct CDR3 sequences, roughly 14% of them singletons. Uncontrolled infection, other autoimmune disease, pregnancy or lactation excluded patients. It was less than 13 ml of fresh peripheral blood that supplied the PBMCs.

This receptor was identified in a man in his late teens or twenties with Graves' ophthalmopathy. V is TRBV4-1 and J is TRBJ1-5; no reliable D call. The source material was blood. This CDR3 reads CASSQDSGSSNQPQHF. CDR3 nucleotide sequence: TGCGCCAGCAGCCAAGATTCCGGGAGTAGCAATCAGCCCCAGCATTTT.